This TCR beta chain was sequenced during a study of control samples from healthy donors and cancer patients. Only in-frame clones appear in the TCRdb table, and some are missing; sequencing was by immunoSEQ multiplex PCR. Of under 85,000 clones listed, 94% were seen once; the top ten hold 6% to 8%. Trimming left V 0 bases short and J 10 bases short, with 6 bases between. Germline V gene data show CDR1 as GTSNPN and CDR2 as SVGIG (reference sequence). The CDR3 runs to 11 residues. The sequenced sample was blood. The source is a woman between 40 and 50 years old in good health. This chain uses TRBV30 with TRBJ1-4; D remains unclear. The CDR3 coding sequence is TGTGCCTGGAGTGTAATGGGAAAACTGTTTTTT. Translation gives CAWSVMGKLFF. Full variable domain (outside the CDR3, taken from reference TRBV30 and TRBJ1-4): SQTIHQWPATLVQPVGSPLSLECTVEGTSNPNLYWYRQAAGRGLQLLFYSVGIGQISSEVPQNLSASRPQDRQFILSSKKLLLSDSGFYLCAWSVMGKLFFGSGTQLSVL.